The T cell receptor (beta chain) described here comes from a study of blood T cells in healthy people across ages. Notes on the study in general: Reliance upon unsorted PBMCs precluded definitive naive versus antigen-experienced comparison.

Sample-barcoded 5' priming and a J-beta primer mix drove a second PCR of roughly 6 to 12 cycles. TCRdb reanalysed the 5' RACE reads using MiXCR and keeps one entry per CDR3 protein. The sample contains some 850,000 distinct CDR3 sequences, around 25% of which appear only once. Remarks on this clonotype: Its antigen is currently unknown.

CDR3 size: 15 residues. V shed 7 bases and J shed 3 bases, with 16 bases lying between them. In germline, CDR1 is MDHEN, CDR2 SYDVKM. These same records also appear under a second study, on T cells of mothers and their children.

The genes are TRBV28 and TRBJ2-1; weak D call: TRBD2 (7 bases). This TCR came from a boy between 10 and 17 years old in good health. Sequenced: blood. Written as DNA, the CDR3 is TGTGCCAGCACGACAGGTGGGACTATCTACAATGAGCAGTTCTTC. Residues: CASTTGGTIYNEQFF.